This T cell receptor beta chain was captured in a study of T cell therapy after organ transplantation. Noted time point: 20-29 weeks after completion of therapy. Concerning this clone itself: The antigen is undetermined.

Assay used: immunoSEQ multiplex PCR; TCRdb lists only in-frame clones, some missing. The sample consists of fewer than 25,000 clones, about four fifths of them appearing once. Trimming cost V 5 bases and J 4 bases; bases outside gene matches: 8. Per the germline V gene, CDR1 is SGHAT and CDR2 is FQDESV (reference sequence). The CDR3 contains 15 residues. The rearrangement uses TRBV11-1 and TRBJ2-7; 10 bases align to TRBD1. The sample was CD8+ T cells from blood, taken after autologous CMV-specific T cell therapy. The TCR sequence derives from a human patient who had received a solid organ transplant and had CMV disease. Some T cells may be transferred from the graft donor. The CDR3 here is CASSRDRGRIYEQYF. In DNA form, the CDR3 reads TGTGCCAGCAGCCGAGACAGGGGGCGAATATACGAGCAGTACTTC.